The present TCR beta chain was sequenced within a study of shared clonotypes between healthy human individuals. V lost 8 bases and J 1 base, leaving 11 bases between the germline ends. The CDR3 contains 13 residues. Germline-derived CDR1 and CDR2 are MNHNS and SASEGT. DNA at 200 ng, about 30,000 T cell genomes, went into sorted-subset replicate PCRs. The data were produced by immunoSEQ multiplex PCR, yet TCRdb's version contains in-frame clones alone and is incomplete. The sample includes over a million clones, approximately 80% seen only once; the top ten take roughly 0.56%. Source material: memory CD4+ T cells from PBMCs. Stated subset: CD45RA-negative fraction. The rearrangement joins TRBV6-1 to TRBJ1-1; tentative D call: TRBD1 (5 bases). This receptor was obtained from a young man in good health. Some clones in this sample may be carry-over from other donors' samples. CDR3 sequence (DNA): TGTGCCAGCGGGCGACAGCCGAACACTGAAGCTTTCTTT. Translation gives CASGRQPNTEAFF.